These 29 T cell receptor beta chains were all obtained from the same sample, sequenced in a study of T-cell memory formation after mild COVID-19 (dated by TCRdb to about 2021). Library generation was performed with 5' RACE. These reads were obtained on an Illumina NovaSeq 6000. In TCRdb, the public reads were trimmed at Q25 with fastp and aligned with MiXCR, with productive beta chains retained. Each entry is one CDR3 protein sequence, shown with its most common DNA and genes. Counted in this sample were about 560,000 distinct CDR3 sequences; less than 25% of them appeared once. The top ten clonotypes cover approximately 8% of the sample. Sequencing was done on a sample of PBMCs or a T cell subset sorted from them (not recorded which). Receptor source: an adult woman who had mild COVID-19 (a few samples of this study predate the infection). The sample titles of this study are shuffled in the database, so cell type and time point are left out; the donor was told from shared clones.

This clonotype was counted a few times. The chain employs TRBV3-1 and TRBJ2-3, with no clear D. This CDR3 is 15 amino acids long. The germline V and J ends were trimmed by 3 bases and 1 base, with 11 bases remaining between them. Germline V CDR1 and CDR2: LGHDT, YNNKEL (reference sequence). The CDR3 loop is CASSHTRTRTDTQYF. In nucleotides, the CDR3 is TGTGCCAGCAGCCACACACGCACTCGCACAGATACGCAGTATTTT.

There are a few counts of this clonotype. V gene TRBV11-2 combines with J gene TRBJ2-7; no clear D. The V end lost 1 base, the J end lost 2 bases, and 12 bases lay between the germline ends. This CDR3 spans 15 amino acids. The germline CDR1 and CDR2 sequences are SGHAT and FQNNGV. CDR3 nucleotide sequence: TGTGCCAGCAGCTTAGGATCGCAGGAGACCTACGAGCAGTACTTC. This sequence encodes CASSLGSQETYEQYF.

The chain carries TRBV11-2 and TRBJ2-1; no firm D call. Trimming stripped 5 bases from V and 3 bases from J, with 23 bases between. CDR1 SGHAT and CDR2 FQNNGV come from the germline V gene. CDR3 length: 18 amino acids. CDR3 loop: CASSLGRALPLNYNEQFF. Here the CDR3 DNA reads TGTGCCAGCAGCCTCGGACGGGCACTCCCTCTTAACTACAATGAGCAGTTCTTC.

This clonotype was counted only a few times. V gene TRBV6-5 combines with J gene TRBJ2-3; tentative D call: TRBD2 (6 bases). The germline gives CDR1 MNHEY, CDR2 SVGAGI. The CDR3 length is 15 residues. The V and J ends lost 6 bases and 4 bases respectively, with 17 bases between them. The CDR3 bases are TGTGCCAGCAGGCAGCGGGCCCTACCGGCAGATACGCAGTATTTT. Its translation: CASRQRALPADTQYF.

The CDR3 sequence: CATRQVSNTEAFF. The CDR3 region has the DNA TGTGCCACGAGACAGGTATCCAACACTGAAGCTTTCTTT. This rearrangement joins TRBV10-3 to TRBJ1-1, with TRBD1 as a possible D gene (6 bases). CDR3 length: 13 amino acids. The V and J ends lost 10 bases and 2 bases respectively, with 14 bases between them. In germline, CDR1 is ENHRY, CDR2 SYGVKD.

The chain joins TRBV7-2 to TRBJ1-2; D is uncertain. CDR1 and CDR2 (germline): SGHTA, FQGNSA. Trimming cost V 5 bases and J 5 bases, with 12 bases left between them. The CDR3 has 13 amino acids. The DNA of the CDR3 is TGTGCCAGCAGCCGAACTTCGGTATATGGCTACACCTTC. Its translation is CASSRTSVYGYTF.

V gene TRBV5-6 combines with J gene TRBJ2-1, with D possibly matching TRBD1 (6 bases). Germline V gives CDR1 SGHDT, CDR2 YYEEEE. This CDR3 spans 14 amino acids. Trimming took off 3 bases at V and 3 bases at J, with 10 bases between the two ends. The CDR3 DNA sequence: TGTGCCAGCAGCTCCCTGACAGGCTACAATGAGCAGTTCTTC. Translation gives CASSSLTGYNEQFF.

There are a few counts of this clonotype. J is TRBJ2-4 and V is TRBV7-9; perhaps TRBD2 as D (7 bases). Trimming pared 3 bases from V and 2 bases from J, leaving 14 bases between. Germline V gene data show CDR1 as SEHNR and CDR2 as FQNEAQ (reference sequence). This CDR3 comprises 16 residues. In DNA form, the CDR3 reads TGTGCCAGCAGCTTTGATGGGGGGGCGACCAAAAACATTCAGTACTTC. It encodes CASSFDGGATKNIQYF.

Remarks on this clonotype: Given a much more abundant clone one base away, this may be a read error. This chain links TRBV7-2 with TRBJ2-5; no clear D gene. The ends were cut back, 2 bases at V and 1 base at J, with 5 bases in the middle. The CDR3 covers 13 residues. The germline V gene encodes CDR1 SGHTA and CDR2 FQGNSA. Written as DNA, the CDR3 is TGTGCCAGCAGCTTAATCCCCCAAGAGACCCAGTACTTC. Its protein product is CASSLIPQETQYF.

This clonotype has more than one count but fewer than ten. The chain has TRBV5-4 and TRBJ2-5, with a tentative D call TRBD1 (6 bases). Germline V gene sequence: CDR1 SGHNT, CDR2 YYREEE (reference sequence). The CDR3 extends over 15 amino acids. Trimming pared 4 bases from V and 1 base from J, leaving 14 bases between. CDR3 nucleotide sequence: TGTGCCAGCAGCCATCCGACAGGCCGCCAAGAGACCCAGTACTTC. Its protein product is CASSHPTGRQETQYF. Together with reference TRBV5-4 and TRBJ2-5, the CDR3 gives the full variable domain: ETGVTQSPTHLIKTRGQQVTLRCSSQSGHNTVSWYQQALGQGPQFIFQYYREEENGRGNFPPRFSGLQFPNYSSELNVNALELDDSALYLCASSHPTGRQETQYFGPGTRLLVL.

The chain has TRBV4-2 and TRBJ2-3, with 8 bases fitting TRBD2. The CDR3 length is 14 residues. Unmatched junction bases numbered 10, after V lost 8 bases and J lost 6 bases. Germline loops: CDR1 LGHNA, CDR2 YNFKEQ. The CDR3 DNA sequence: TGTGCCAGCTCATTGGTAGCGGGGTGGGATACGCAGTATTTT. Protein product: CASSLVAGWDTQYF.

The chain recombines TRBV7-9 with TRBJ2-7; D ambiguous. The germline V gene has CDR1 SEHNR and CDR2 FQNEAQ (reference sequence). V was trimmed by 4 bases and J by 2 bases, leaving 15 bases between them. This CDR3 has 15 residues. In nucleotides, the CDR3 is TGTGCCAGCAGCTCCCGTGCCGGTATTCCCTACGAGCAGTACTTC. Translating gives CASSSRAGIPYEQYF. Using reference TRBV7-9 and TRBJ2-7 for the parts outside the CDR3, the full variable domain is DTGVSQNPRHKITKRGQNVTFRCDPISEHNRLYWYRQTLGQGPEFLTYFQNEAQLEKSRLLSDRFSAERPKGSFSTLEIQRTEQGDSAMYLCASSSRAGIPYEQYFGPGTRLTVT.

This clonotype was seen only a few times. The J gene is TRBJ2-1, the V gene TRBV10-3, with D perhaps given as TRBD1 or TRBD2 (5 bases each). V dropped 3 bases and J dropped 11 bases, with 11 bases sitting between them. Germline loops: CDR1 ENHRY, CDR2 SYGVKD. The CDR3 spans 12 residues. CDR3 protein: CAISDIRDQQFF. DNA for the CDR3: TGTGCCATCAGTGACATACGGGACCAGCAGTTCTTC.

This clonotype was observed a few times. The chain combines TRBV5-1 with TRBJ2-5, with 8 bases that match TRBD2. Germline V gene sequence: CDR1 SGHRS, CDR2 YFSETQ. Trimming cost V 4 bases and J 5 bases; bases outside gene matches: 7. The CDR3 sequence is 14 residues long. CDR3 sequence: CASSPGLDGETQYF. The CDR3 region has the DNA TGCGCCAGCAGCCCGGGACTAGACGGGGAGACCCAGTACTTC.

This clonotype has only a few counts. CDR3 sequence reads: CASSGALAGGPVNEQFF. The CDR3 DNA is TGTGCCAGCAGTGGAGCTCTAGCGGGAGGGCCGGTCAATGAGCAGTTCTTC. The chain couples TRBV2 to TRBJ2-1; 12 bases line up with TRBD2. Germline loops: CDR1 SNHLY, CDR2 FYNNEI. The ends lost 4 bases at V and 6 bases at J; junction bases unmatched: 10. The CDR3 is 17 residues long.

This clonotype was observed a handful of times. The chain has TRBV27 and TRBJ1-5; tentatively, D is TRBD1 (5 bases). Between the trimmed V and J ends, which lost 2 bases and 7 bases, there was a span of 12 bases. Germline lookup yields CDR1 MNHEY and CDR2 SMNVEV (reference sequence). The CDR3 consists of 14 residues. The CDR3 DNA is TGTGCCAGCAGTTTAACGGGGGAGTGGCAGCCCCAGCATTTT. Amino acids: CASSLTGEWQPQHF.

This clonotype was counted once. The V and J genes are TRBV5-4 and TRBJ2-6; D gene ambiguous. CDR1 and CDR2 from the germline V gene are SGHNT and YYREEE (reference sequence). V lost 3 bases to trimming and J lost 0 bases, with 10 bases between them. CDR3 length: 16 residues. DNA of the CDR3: TGTGCCAGCAGCTCCCTCCAGAGCTCTGGGGCCAACGTCCTGACTTTC. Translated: CASSSLQSSGANVLTF.

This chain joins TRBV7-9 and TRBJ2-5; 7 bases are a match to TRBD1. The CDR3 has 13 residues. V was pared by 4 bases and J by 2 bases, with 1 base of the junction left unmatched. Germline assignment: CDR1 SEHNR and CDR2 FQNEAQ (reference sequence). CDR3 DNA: TGTGCCAGCAGCTGGGGACAGCAAGAGACCCAGTACTTC. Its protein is CASSWGQQETQYF.

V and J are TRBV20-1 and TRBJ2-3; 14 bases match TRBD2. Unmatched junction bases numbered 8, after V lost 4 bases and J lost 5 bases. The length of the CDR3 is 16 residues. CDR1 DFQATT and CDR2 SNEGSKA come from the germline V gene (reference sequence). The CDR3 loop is CSANPATSGREDTQYF. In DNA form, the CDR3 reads TGCAGTGCTAACCCCGCGACTAGCGGGAGGGAAGATACGCAGTATTTT.

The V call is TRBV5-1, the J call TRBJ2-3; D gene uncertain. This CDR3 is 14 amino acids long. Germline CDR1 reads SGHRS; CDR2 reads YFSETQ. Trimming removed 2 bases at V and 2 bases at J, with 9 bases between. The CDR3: CASSLWRTTDTQYF. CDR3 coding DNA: TGCGCCAGCAGCTTATGGCGGACCACAGATACGCAGTATTTT.

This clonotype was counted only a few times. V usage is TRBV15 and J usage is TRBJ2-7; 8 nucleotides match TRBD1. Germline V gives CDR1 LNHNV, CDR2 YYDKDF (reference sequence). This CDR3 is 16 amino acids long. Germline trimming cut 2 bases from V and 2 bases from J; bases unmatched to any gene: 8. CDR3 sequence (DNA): TGTGCCACCAGCAGAAGTCAGGGGGCGATGGCCTACGAGCAGTACTTC. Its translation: CATSRSQGAMAYEQYF.

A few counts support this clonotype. DNA of the CDR3: TGCGCCAGCAGCTTACAGGGGCGCGACACCGGGGAGCTGTTTTTT. It translates to CASSLQGRDTGELFF. The V and J genes are TRBV5-1 and TRBJ2-2, with TRBD1 matching 7 bases. The CDR3 contains 15 residues. Trimming cost V 2 bases and J 3 bases; bases outside gene matches: 4. Germline CDR1 and CDR2: SGHRS and YFSETQ.

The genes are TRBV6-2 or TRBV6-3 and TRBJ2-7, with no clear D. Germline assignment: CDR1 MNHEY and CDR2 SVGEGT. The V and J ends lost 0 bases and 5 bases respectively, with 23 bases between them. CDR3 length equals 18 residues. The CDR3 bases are TGTGCCAGCAGTTACTCGGTTCGCGGAACTACACCTACAGACGAGCAGTACTTC. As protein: CASSYSVRGTTPTDEQYF.

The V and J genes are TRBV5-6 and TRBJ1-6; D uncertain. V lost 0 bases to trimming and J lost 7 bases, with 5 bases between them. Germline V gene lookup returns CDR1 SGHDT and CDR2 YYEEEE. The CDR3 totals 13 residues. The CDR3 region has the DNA TGTGCCAGCAGCTTGGACCTGAATTCACCCCTCCACTTT. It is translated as CASSLDLNSPLHF.

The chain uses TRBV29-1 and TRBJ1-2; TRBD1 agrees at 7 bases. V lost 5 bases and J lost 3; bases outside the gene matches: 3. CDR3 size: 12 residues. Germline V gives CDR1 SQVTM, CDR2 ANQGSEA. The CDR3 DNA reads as TGCAGCGTTCAGGACAGGCACTATGGCTACACCTTC. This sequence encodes CSVQDRHYGYTF.

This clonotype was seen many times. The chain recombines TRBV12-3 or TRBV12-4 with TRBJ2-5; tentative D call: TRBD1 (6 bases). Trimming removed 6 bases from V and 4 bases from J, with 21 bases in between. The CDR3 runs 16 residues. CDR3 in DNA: TGTGCCAGCAGACTTCTTGGGGGCGCCAAGGGAGAGACCCAGTACTTC. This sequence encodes CASRLLGGAKGETQYF.

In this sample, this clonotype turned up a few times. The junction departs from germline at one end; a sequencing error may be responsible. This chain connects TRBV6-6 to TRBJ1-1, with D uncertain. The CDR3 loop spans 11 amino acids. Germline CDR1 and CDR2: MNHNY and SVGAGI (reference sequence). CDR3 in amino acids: CASTVNSEAFF. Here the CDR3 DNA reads TGTGCCAGCACCGTAAACAGTGAAGCTTTCTTT.

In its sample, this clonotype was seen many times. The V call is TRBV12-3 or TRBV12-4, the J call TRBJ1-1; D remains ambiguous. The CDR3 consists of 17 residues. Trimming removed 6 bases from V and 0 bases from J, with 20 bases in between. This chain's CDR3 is CASSPSARTIMNTEAFF. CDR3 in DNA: TGTGCCAGCAGCCCTTCGGCCAGGACGATCATGAACACTGAAGCTTTCTTT.

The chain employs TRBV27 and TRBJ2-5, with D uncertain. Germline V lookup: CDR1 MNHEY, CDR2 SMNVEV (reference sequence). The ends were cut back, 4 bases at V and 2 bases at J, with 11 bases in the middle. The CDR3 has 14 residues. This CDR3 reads CASSSQAAQETQYF. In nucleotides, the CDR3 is TGTGCCAGCAGTTCCCAGGCGGCTCAAGAGACCCAGTACTTC.